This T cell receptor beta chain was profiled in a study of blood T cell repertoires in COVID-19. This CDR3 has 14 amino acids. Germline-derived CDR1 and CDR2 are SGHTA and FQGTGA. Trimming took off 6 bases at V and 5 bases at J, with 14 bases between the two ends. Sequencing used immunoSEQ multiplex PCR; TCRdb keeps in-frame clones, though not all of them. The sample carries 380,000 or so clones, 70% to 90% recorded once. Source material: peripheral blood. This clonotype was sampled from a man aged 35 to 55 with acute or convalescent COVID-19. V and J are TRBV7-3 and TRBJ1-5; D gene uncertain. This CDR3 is CASRPPMLDQPQHF. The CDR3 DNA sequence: TGTGCCAGCAGGCCACCGATGCTAGATCAGCCCCAGCATTTT.